This TCR beta chain appears in the sequencing data of a study of cytomegalovirus exposure and HLA in healthy donors. Separation from the roughly 700-subject first cohort characterized the 120-subject validation cohort, to which the donors belonged. Repertoires were generated with immunoSEQ multiplex PCR, while TCRdb's copy carries only in-frame clones and drops some. In the table there are 250,000 to 400,000 clones, over 75% of which are singletons. Germline values: CDR1 MNHEY, CDR2 SVGAGI. The length of the CDR3 is 14 residues. V lost 6 bases to trimming and J lost 6 bases, with 17 bases between them.

This receptor was obtained from a young man in good health and CMV-seronegative. The chain carries TRBV6-5 and TRBJ1-2, with D hard to call. Sequencing was carried out using PBMCs. CDR3 sequence: CASSRPGSGDGYTF. The CDR3 coding sequence is TGTGCCAGCAGCCGTCCGGGCAGCGGAGATGGCTACACCTTC.